These T cell receptor beta chains were read from a single sample in a study of OX40 agonist ivuxolimab in advanced cancers. The table came from immunoSEQ multiplex PCR; TCRdb's copy has only in-frame clones and leaves some out. The table lists more than 90,000 clones, about 84% of them singletons. This sample comprised CD4+ or CD8+ T cells sorted from blood, obtained in a trial of the OX40 agonist ivuxolimab. Every receptor here comes from an adult with an advanced solid tumor such as melanoma, head and neck, liver or kidney cancer. Both conserved end residues are trimmed from each CDR3. A D gene is named only where the DNA matches it firmly.

cdr3_aa | d_call | j_call | v_call
ASSLIRPGGYYNEQF | TRBD2 | TRBJ2-1 | TRBV7-2
ASSPGQGPYEQY | TRBD1 | TRBJ2-7 | TRBV11-2
ASSFNSPLH | . | TRBJ1-6 | TRBV6-5
ASSRPSGDWYGYT | . | TRBJ1-2 | TRBV11-2
ASSFNPGNTQY | . | TRBJ2-3 | TRBV7-3
ASSRDRVKNIQY | TRBD1 | TRBJ2-4 | TRBV19
ASSLGQGGYGYT | . | TRBJ1-2 | TRBV5-1
SVVTNYGYT | . | TRBJ1-2 | TRBV29-1
ASNRLTRDSEAF | . | TRBJ1-1 | TRBV2
ASSPPRRVDEQY | . | TRBJ2-7 | TRBV16
ASSLRTAYTQY | . | TRBJ2-3 | TRBV11-2
ASSPTGLSDTQY | . | TRBJ2-3 | TRBV4-1
ASSYFRTGGLYGYT | TRBD1 | TRBJ1-2 | TRBV6-5
ASSLQGSPYNEQF | TRBD1 | TRBJ2-1 | TRBV19
ASSDRPGQGGDTQY | TRBD1 | TRBJ2-3 | TRBV6-4
SGRENTEAF | . | TRBJ1-1 | TRBV29-1
ASSEVFQSENTIY | . | TRBJ1-3 | TRBV6-1
ASSDGGTGGFYEQY | TRBD1 | TRBJ2-7 | TRBV10-1
ASSYASGGGEKLF | TRBD1 | TRBJ1-4 | TRBV6-5
ASSGGQANIQY | TRBD1 | TRBJ2-4 | TRBV2
ASSPQTGTAYEQY | TRBD1 | TRBJ2-7 | TRBV7-2
ASSYGGGGAYNEQF | TRBD2 | TRBJ2-1 | TRBV6-5
ASSLNGGRDKNEQY | . | TRBJ2-7 | TRBV7-3
AWSVTGVRVQPQH | . | TRBJ1-5 | TRBV30
SVEIGTYEQY | . | TRBJ2-7 | TRBV29-1
ASGESGNYNEQF | TRBD2 | TRBJ2-1 | TRBV12-5
ASSAAGGYLGYT | . | TRBJ1-2 | TRBV7-2
ASSLRGALEQY | . | TRBJ2-7 | TRBV28
ASRGGATYEQY | . | TRBJ2-7 | TRBV6-5
ATGSWTEAF | . | TRBJ1-1 | TRBV19
ASSSLDGYEQY | . | TRBJ2-7 | TRBV7-2
AWGATRNTEAF | . | TRBJ1-1 | TRBV30
ASSYPREGWGETQY | TRBD2 | TRBJ2-5 | TRBV28
ASRLGPSNTEAF | . | TRBJ1-1 | TRBV11-1
ASSPLGPGGPSTDTQY | . | TRBJ2-3 | TRBV5-8
ASSQDPGNTGELF | . | TRBJ2-2 | TRBV4-1
ASHEDRAANTQY | TRBD1 | TRBJ2-3 | TRBV6-1
ASRAGQRNNEKLF | . | TRBJ1-4 | TRBV2
ASHGLAGGTGELF | TRBD2 | TRBJ2-2 | TRBV2
ASSPRPSGGPYEQY | TRBD2 | TRBJ2-7 | TRBV19
STTQGNTEAF | . | TRBJ1-1 | TRBV29-1
ASSHGQTSTNEKLF | . | TRBJ1-4 | TRBV5-6
ASSVSGGAIWEQF | TRBD2 | TRBJ2-1 | TRBV9
ASSSGGTSGIEQY | TRBD2 | TRBJ2-7 | TRBV5-1
ASSPRGPGLGNTIY | TRBD1 | TRBJ1-3 | TRBV9
ASSPTRDTQY | . | TRBJ2-3 | TRBV11-2
ASSSDRGRNTEAF | TRBD1 | TRBJ1-1 | TRBV11-2
ASGQGDKNTEAF | . | TRBJ1-1 | TRBV5-1
ASSARRDPEY | . | TRBJ2-7 | TRBV21-1
ASSERAGGFGYT | TRBD1 | TRBJ1-2 | TRBV6-1
ASSALDSNQPQH | . | TRBJ1-5 | TRBV6-4
ASSKVGAAENNSPLH | . | TRBJ1-6 | TRBV21-1
ASSLAQAGDLYGYT | . | TRBJ1-2 | TRBV7-9
ASSLDRGGTDTQY | TRBD2 | TRBJ2-3 | TRBV11-3